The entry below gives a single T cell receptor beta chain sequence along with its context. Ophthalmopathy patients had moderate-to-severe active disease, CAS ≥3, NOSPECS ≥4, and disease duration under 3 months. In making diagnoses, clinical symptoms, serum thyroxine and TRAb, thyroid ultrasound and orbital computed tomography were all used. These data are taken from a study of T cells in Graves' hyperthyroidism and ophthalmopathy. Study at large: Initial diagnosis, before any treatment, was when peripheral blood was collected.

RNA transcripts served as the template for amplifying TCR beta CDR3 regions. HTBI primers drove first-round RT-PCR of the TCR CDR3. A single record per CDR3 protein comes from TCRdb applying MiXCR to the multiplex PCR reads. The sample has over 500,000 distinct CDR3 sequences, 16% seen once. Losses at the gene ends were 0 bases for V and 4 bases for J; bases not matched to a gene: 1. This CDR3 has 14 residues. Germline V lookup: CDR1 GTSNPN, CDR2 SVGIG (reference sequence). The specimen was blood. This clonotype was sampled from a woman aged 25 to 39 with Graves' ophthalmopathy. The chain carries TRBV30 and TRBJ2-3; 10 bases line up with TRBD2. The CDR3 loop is CAWSVAGGPDTQYF. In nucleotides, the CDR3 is TGTGCCTGGAGTGTAGCGGGAGGGCCAGATACGCAGTATTTT.